This T cell receptor (beta chain) was profiled in a study of CD8 T cells in Susac syndrome. Study-wide results and caveats: In its TCR sequencing and HLA analysis, the study acknowledged that the number of individuals was relatively small.

Controls comprised healthy donors matched for age and sex. FACS was used to enrich TEMRA cells, whereas the CD8+ and CD4+ T cells were obtained by negative isolation. A note on this clonotype: Antigen specificity is unknown.

The RNA input was roughly 0.45 to 1 ug, and it was reverse transcribed with random hexamers. immunoSEQ multiplex PCR amplified TCR beta CDR3 across 54 Vbeta, 13 Jbeta. From the immunoSEQ multiplex PCR reads, TCRdb called clonotypes with MiXCR, one entry per CDR3 protein. The sample lists 150,000 to 200,000 distinct CDR3 sequences; less than 95% were seen once. The sequence was collected from a human donor in good health. What was sequenced was CD4+ T cells from PBMCs.

The CDR3 spells CSALAGDHSYNEQFF. The CDR3 nucleotides are TGCAGTGCCTTAGCGGGAGACCACTCCTACAATGAGCAGTTCTTC. The chain recombines TRBV20-1 with TRBJ2-1; 9 bases map to TRBD2. The CDR3 has 15 amino acids. The germline V gene encodes CDR1 DFQATT and CDR2 SNEGSKA (reference sequence). J gave up 0 bases and V 6 bases, and 6 bases lay outside the gene matches.